These T cell receptor beta chains were read from a single sample in a study of T cell repertoires in cytomegalovirus infection. TCRdb passed the reads through MiXCR, listing each CDR3 protein once. The repertoire holds roughly 300,000 distinct CDR3 sequences, with more than 8% as singletons. Sample: PBMCs. Receptor source: a human donor in good health (CMV status not recorded). Some clones in this sample may be carry-over from other donors' samples. Each CDR3 is given with its conserved first and last residue. A D gene is named only where the DNA matches it firmly. Rows give clone size only sometimes, using once, few, many, or a class for an expanded clone.

J gene	clone size	V gene	D gene	CDR3 length	CDR3 protein	CDR3 DNA
TRBJ2-3	many	TRBV7-3	.	13	CASSLSKGDTQYF	TGTGCCAGCAGCCTATCAAAAGGAGATACGCAGTATTTT
TRBJ2-7	few	TRBV27	.	14	CASSPQGKQYEQYF	TGTGCCAGCAGTCCCCAGGGAAAACAATACGAGCAGTACTTC
TRBJ2-2	many	TRBV28	.	16	CASSLGGRRHGGELFF	TGTGCCAGCAGTTTAGGGGGGAGACGTCATGGAGGGGAGCTGTTTTTT
TRBJ1-5	.	TRBV7-8	.	15	CVSSLGGISNQPQHF	TGTGTCAGCAGCTTAGGGGGGATTAGCAATCAGCCCCAGCATTTT
TRBJ2-2	.	TRBV2	.	12	CASMRRIGELFF	TGTGCCAGCATGAGGCGGATCGGGGAGCTGTTTTTT
TRBJ1-2	few	TRBV24-1	.	14	CATSDDGSPYGYTF	TGTGCCACCAGTGATGATGGGAGCCCCTATGGCTACACCTTC
TRBJ1-4	few	TRBV4-1	.	16	CASSQDNGGANEKLFF	TGCGCCAGCAGCCAAGATAACGGGGGTGCCAATGAAAAACTGTTTTTT
TRBJ2-3	.	TRBV7-9	TRBD2	17	CASSPKTSGVGRDTQYF	TGTGCCAGCAGCCCCAAGACTAGCGGGGTGGGGAGAGATACGCAGTATTTT
TRBJ2-3	.	TRBV5-4	TRBD2	17	CASSLRVGTSGRDTQYF	TGTGCCAGCAGCTTGAGGGTTGGGACTAGCGGGAGAGATACGCAGTATTTT
TRBJ2-7	many	TRBV12-3/TRBV12-4	TRBD1	14	CASSQLQGPYEQYF	TGTGCCAGCAGTCAATTACAGGGGCCCTACGAGCAGTACTTC
TRBJ2-7	many	TRBV7-9	.	15	CASSLERGLSYEQYF	TGTGCCAGCAGCTTAGAACGGGGTCTGTCCTACGAGCAGTACTTC
TRBJ2-1	.	TRBV7-2	.	14	CASTQTSSYNEQFF	TGTGCCAGCACCCAGACTAGCTCCTACAATGAGCAGTTCTTC
TRBJ2-5	.	TRBV18	TRBD2	16	CASSRGQAGVSETQYF	TGTGCCAGCTCACGAGGTCAAGCGGGAGTTTCAGAGACCCAGTACTTC
TRBJ1-5	.	TRBV5-5	.	13	CASSPRTREPQHF	TGTGCCAGCAGCCCCCGCACTCGGGAGCCCCAGCATTTT
TRBJ2-1	.	TRBV11-3	TRBD2	16	CASSLVVAGGSDEQFF	TGTGCCAGCAGCTTAGTGGTAGCGGGAGGTTCCGATGAGCAGTTCTTC
TRBJ1-1	few	TRBV28	.	14	CASTLSTPTGLAFF	TGTGCCAGCACCTTATCCACCCCGACGGGGTTAGCTTTCTTT
TRBJ1-1	many	TRBV11-3	TRBD1	18	CASSLRTGGKMGNTEAFF	TGTGCCAGCAGCTTACGGACAGGGGGGAAGATGGGGAACACTGAAGCTTTCTTT
TRBJ2-1	.	TRBV27	TRBD1	14	CATSDRDAYNEQFF	TGTGCCACGTCAGACAGGGACGCGTACAATGAGCAGTTCTTC
TRBJ1-2	many	TRBV20-1	.	14	CSARGGGGQEVYTF	TGCAGTGCTAGAGGCGGCGGGGGGCAAGAAGTCTACACCTTC
TRBJ1-5	many	TRBV6-5	.	18	CASSSQPTSRLSNQPQHF	TGTGCCAGCAGTTCGCAACCCACTTCCCGGCTGAGCAATCAGCCCCAGCATTTT
TRBJ2-3	many	TRBV7-2	.	16	CASSLAPAGRTDTQYF	TGTGCCAGCAGCTTAGCGCCGGCGGGCAGGACAGATACGCAGTATTTT
TRBJ1-1	few	TRBV11-1	.	15	CASSSLGKTNTEAFF	TGTGCCAGCAGCTCCCTGGGAAAAACGAACACTGAAGCTTTCTTT
TRBJ1-1	few	TRBV18	.	14	CASSYARLNTEAFF	TGTGCCAGCTCATACGCCAGGTTGAACACTGAAGCTTTCTTT
TRBJ2-7	.	TRBV6-2/TRBV6-3	TRBD1	14	CASSPDRLPYEQYF	TGTGCCAGCAGCCCGGACAGGCTCCCCTACGAGCAGTACTTC
TRBJ2-7	.	TRBV28	TRBD1	17	CASSSYGGTGGPLEQYF	TGTGCCAGCAGTTCGTATGGGGGGACAGGGGGGCCTTTAGAGCAGTACTTC
TRBJ2-7	many	TRBV7-2	.	13	CASSLTDSYEQYF	TGTGCCAGCAGCTTGACAGACTCCTACGAGCAGTACTTC
TRBJ1-1	.	TRBV28	.	15	CASSFTGPTNTEAFF	TGTGCCAGCAGTTTTACGGGACCGACGAACACTGAAGCTTTCTTT
TRBJ2-7	.	TRBV3-1	.	14	CASSQEADSYEQYF	TGTGCCAGCAGCCAAGAGGCAGATTCCTACGAGCAGTACTTC
TRBJ1-3	few	TRBV6-1	.	13	CASSNRAGNTIYF	TGTGCCAGCAGCAACAGGGCTGGAAACACCATATATTTT
TRBJ2-1	few	TRBV28	.	14	CASSLPGALNEQFF	TGTGCCAGCAGTTTACCCGGGGCCCTCAATGAGCAGTTCTTC
TRBJ1-2	.	TRBV5-3	.	13	CASSFSGFDGYTF	TGTGCCAGCAGCTTTTCCGGGTTCGATGGCTACACCTTC